Listed below are T cell receptor beta chains from one sample, sequenced in a study of blood T cells in healthy people across ages. One entry per CDR3 protein results from TCRdb running MiXCR on the 5' RACE reads. The top ten hold approximately 15% of the sample, which has about 670,000 distinct CDR3 sequences, about 51% seen once. The sequenced sample consisted of blood. The source of these receptors is a woman of 80 years or more in good health. The CDR3 runs from the conserved cysteine through the conserved F or W. D genes are given only for firm matches. Clone size is given for some rows only: seen once, a few or many times, or a class if the clone is expanded.

>NA|TRBV10-3|TRBJ2-3|NA
TGTGCCATCAGTGAGCCGGGCCACAGGGGCACAGATACGCAGTATTTT
CAISEPGHRGTDTQYF
>NA|TRBV12-3/TRBV12-4|TRBJ1-1|NA
TGTGCCAGCAGTTTAGGCAAGGGTTGGAACACTGAAGCTTTCTTT
CASSLGKGWNTEAFF
>NA|TRBV3-1|TRBJ2-3|NA
TGTGCCAGCAGCCAAGCTTGGCAGGTTCCTAGCACAGATACGCAGTATTTT
CASSQAWQVPSTDTQYF
>TRBD2|TRBV7-9|TRBJ2-5|many
TGTGCCAGCAGCTCTAGCGGGACTCGGGGTGAGACCCAGTACTTC
CASSSSGTRGETQYF
>NA|TRBV11-2|TRBJ2-5|NA
TGTGCCAGCAGCTTCGGGGCTTACCAAGAGACCCAGTACTTC
CASSFGAYQETQYF
>TRBD1|TRBV5-6|TRBJ1-2|NA
TGTGCCAGCAGCTTGGACAGGGGATTTGGCTACACCTTC
CASSLDRGFGYTF
>TRBD1|TRBV28|TRBJ1-2|NA
TGTGCCAGCAGTACCGGGACAGGGACTCTTGGGGCTGGCTACACCTTC
CASSTGTGTLGAGYTF
>TRBD2|TRBV6-5|TRBJ2-7|NA
TGTGCCAGCAGGGATCTAGCGGTACGTTACAATGAGCAGTACTTC
CASRDLAVRYNEQYF
>TRBD1|TRBV29-1|TRBJ2-1|NA
TGCAGTATTGGGGACAGGGGGCCCAATGAGCAGTTCTTC
CSIGDRGPNEQFF
>NA|TRBV6-2/TRBV6-3|TRBJ2-7|many
TGTGCCAGCAGTTACGCGGACACCGAGCAGTACTTC
CASSYADTEQYF
>NA|TRBV3-1|TRBJ2-7|NA
TGTGCCAGCAGCCAAGATACGGACAGCTCACCTAGGAGCTCCTACGAGCAGTACTTC
CASSQDTDSSPRSSYEQYF
>NA|TRBV12-3/TRBV12-4|TRBJ2-3|few
TGTGCCAGCAGTCGTGGACTGCGCCCGCGCACAGATACGCAGTATTTT
CASSRGLRPRTDTQYF
>TRBD2|TRBV20-1|TRBJ2-7|NA
TGCAGTGCCCCCGGGGGGTCCTCCTACGAGCAGTACTTC
CSAPGGSSYEQYF
>NA|TRBV7-2|TRBJ2-5|NA
TGTGCCAGCACCAAAACTGGGGAGCCCCACAATGAGCAGTACTTC
CASTKTGEPHNEQYF
>TRBD2|TRBV10-3|TRBJ2-1|NA
TGTGCCATCAGACCGGGACTAGCGGGAGTAGGTGAGCAGTTCTTC
CAIRPGLAGVGEQFF